The 7 T cell receptor beta chains given below trace back to one sample, sequenced in a study of graft-versus-host responses after intestinal transplantation. These receptors have no known antigen. TCRdb's copy holds only in-frame clones and misses some; the assay was immunoSEQ multiplex PCR. The profile shows about 50,000 clones, around 90% of them singletons. The sequencing here drew on unstimulated CD4+ T cells sorted from spleen or lymph node cells, taken before transplant. The receptors stem from a human donor who was the organ donor for an intestinal transplant.

V is TRBV11-2 and J is TRBJ1-1, with D unresolved. The germline gives CDR1 SGHAT, CDR2 FQNNGV. Trimming stripped 2 bases from V and 5 bases from J, with 9 bases between. The CDR3 consists of 13 residues. The CDR3, as DNA: TGTGCCAGCAGCTTATCCCCAGGAACTGAAGCTTTCTTT. Residues: CASSLSPGTEAFF.

The chain carries TRBV6-5 and TRBJ2-7; 7 bases match TRBD2. After removal of 2 bases from V and 3 bases from J, the junction contained 7 bases not matched to a gene. This CDR3 is built from 15 residues. The V gene's germline CDR1 is MNHEY and CDR2 SVGAGI. CDR3 nucleotides: TGTGCCAGCAGTTACATAACTAGCGCTAGCTACGAGCAGTACTTC. It is translated as CASSYITSASYEQYF.

As to this clone: This sample includes further DNA sequences coding for the same CDR3. V gene TRBV7-2 combines with J gene TRBJ2-7, with D unresolved. CDR1 is SGHTA, CDR2 FQGNSA, per germline. The CDR3 has 11 residues. V shed 4 bases and J shed 2 bases, with 3 bases lying between them. The CDR3 region is CASSSTYEQYF. CDR3 in DNA: TGTGCCAGCAGCTCGACCTACGAGCAGTACTTC.

V usage is TRBV21-1 and J usage is TRBJ2-1. TRBV21-1 is reported as a pseudogene. The CDR3 runs to 13 residues. Here the CDR3 reads CASSSLMFNEQFF. The CDR3 DNA sequence: TGTGCCAGCAGCTCCTTGATGTTCAATGAGCAGTTCTTC.

The rearrangement links TRBV6-1 to TRBJ2-7; 7 positions match TRBD2. V lost 8 bases and J lost 4; bases outside the gene matches: 5. The CDR3 has 12 amino acids. Germline lookup yields CDR1 MNHNS and CDR2 SASEGT. The CDR3 protein is CASGREDYEQYF. The CDR3 DNA sequence: TGTGCCAGCGGCCGGGAGGATTACGAGCAGTACTTC.

The V gene is TRBV19, the J gene TRBJ2-7; D unclear. The CDR3 runs 14 residues. V dropped 6 bases and J dropped 7 bases, with 19 bases sitting between them. The V gene's germline CDR1 is LNHDA and CDR2 SQIVND (reference sequence). The CDR3 nucleotides are TGTGCCAGTAGCGACGGGCCATCTAACCATGAGCAGTACTTC. Its protein product is CASSDGPSNHEQYF.

This rearrangement joins TRBV9 to TRBJ1-6; 7 bases are a match to TRBD1. The V segment lost 3 bases and the J segment 8 bases; nucleotides outside the gene matches: 8. The CDR3 is made up of 15 amino acids. Germline CDR1 reads SGDLS; CDR2 reads YYNGEE. This chain's CDR3 is CASSAGTVRDSPLHF. The CDR3 DNA sequence: TGTGCCAGCAGCGCTGGGACAGTGAGGGATTCACCCCTCCACTTT. Full variable domain (remainder filled in from reference TRBV9 and TRBJ1-6): DSGVTQTPKHLITATGQRVTLRCSPRSGDLSVYWYQQSLDQGLQFLIQYYNGEERAKGNILERFSAQQFPDLHSELNLSSLELGDSALYFCASSAGTVRDSPLHFGNGTRLTVT.